This TCR beta chain was identified during a study of T cell repertoires in cytomegalovirus infection. Background on the study: Signatures in public TCR beta sequences pointed to both CMV infection and matching HLA type.

In TCRdb, the reads were re-called with MiXCR into one record per CDR3 protein. This sample has 180,000 or so distinct CDR3 sequences, with roughly a sixth found just once. This clonotype was observed many times. Trimming took off 3 bases at V and 5 bases at J, with 13 bases between the two ends. Germline CDR1 SGHTA, CDR2 FQGNSA. This CDR3 region has 14 residues. This receptor was obtained from a human donor in good health (CMV status not recorded). Some clones in this sample may be carry-over from other donors' samples. V is TRBV7-2 and J is TRBJ2-5; D is possibly TRBD2 (6 bases). The sequencing sample was made of CD8+ T cells from PBMCs. CDR3 sequence (DNA): TGTGCCAGCAGCTTTCCGAAGGGGAGGGAGACCCAGTACTTC. Encoded protein: CASSFPKGRETQYF.